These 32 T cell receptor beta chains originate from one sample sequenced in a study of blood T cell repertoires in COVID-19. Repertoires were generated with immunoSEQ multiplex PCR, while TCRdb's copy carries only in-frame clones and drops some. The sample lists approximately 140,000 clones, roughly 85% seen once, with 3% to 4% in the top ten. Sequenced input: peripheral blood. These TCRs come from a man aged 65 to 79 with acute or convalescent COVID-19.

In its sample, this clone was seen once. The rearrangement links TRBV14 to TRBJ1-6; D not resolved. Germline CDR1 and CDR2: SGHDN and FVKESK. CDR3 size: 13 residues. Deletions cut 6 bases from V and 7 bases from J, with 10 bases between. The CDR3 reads CASRAVRNSPLHF. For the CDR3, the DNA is TGTGCCAGCAGAGCCGTTAGAAATTCACCCCTCCACTTT.

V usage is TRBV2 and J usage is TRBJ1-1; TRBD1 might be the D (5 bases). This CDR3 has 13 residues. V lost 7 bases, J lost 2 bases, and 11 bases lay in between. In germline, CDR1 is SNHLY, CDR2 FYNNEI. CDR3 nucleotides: TGTGCCAGCACCGAAGGGGATAACACTGAAGCTTTCTTT. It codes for CASTEGDNTEAFF.

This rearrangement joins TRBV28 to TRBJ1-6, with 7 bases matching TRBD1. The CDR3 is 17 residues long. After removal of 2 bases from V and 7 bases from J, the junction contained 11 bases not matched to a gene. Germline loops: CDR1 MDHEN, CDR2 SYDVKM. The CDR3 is CASSLEGHRGPNSPLHF. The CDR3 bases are TGTGCCAGCAGTTTAGAAGGGCACAGGGGTCCCAATTCACCCCTCCACTTT. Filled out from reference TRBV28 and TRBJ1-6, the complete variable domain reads DVKVTQSSRYLVKRTGEKVFLECVQDMDHENMFWYRQDPGLGLRLIYFSYDVKMKEKGDIPEGYSVSREKKERFSLILESASTNQTSMYLCASSLEGHRGPNSPLHFGNGTRLTVT.

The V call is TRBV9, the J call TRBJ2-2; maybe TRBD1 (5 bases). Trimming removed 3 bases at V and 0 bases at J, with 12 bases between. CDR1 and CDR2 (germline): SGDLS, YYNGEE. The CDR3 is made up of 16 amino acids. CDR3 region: CASSELDTSNTGELFF. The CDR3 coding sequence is TGTGCCAGCAGCGAACTGGACACCTCGAACACCGGGGAGCTGTTTTTT.

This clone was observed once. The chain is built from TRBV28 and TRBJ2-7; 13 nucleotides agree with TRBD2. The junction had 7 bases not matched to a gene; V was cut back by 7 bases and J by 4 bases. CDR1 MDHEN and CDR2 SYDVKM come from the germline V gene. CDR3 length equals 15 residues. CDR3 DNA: TGTGCCAGCAATGAACTAGCGGGAGGGCCTTACGAGCAGTACTTC. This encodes CASNELAGGPYEQYF.

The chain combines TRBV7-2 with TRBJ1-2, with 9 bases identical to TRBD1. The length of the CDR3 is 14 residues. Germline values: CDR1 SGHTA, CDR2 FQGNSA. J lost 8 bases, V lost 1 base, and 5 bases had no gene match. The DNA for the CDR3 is TGTGCCAGCAGCTTAGTGGGGACAGGGTCCGGCTACACCTTC. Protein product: CASSLVGTGSGYTF. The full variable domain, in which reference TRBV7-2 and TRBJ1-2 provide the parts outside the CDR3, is GAGVSQSPSNKVTEKGKDVELRCDPISGHTALYWYRQSLGQGLEFLIYFQGNSAPDKSGLPSDRFSAERTGGSVSTLTIQRTQQEDSAVYLCASSLVGTGSGYTFGSGTRLTVV.

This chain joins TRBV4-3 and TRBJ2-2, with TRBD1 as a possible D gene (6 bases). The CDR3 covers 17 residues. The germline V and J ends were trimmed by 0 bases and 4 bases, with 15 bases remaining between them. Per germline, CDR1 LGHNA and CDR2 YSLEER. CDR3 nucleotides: TGCGCCAGCAGCCAAGAAATTGGGACAAGAATCACCGGGGAGCTGTTTTTT. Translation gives CASSQEIGTRITGELFF.

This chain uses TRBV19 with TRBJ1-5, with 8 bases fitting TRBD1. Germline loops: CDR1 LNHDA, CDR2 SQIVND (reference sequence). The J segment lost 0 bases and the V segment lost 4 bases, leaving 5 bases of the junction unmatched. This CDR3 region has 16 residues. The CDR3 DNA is TGTGCCAGTAGTACGTCAGGGGGCCGTAGCAATCAGCCCCAGCATTTT. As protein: CASSTSGGRSNQPQHF.

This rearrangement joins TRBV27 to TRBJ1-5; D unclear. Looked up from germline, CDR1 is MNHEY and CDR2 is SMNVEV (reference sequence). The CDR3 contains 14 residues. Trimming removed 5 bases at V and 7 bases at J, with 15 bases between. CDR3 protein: CASSPSRGTQPQHF. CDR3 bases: TGTGCCAGCAGTCCGTCCAGAGGTACACAGCCCCAGCATTTT.

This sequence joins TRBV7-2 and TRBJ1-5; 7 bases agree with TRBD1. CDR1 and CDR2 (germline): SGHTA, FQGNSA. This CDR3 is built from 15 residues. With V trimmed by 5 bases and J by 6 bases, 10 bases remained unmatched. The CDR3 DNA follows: TGTGCCAGCAGCAGGGACAGCCTGGGCCGTCAGCCCCAGCATTTT. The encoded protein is CASSRDSLGRQPQHF.

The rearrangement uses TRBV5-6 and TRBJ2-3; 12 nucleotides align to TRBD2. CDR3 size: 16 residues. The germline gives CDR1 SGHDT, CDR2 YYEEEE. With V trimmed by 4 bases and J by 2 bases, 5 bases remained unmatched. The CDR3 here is CASSPRTSGVTDTQYF. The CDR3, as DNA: TGTGCCAGCAGCCCGCGGACTAGCGGGGTCACAGATACGCAGTATTTT. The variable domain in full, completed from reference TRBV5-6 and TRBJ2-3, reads DAGVTQSPTHLIKTRGQQVTLRCSPKSGHDTVSWYQQALGQGPQFIFQYYEEEERQRGNFPDRFSGHQFPNYSSELNVNALLLGDSALYLCASSPRTSGVTDTQYFGPGTRLTVL.

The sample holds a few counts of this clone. The CDR3 sequence is CSVPTASALEQFF. CDR3 coding DNA: TGCAGCGTCCCGACAGCCTCGGCGCTCGAGCAGTTCTTC. V usage is TRBV29-1 and J usage is TRBJ2-1; perhaps TRBD1 as D (5 bases). Germline lookup yields CDR1 SQVTM and CDR2 ANQGSEA. The CDR3 contains 13 residues. Trimming shortened V by 6 bases and J by 10 bases, and 19 bases separated the two germline ends.

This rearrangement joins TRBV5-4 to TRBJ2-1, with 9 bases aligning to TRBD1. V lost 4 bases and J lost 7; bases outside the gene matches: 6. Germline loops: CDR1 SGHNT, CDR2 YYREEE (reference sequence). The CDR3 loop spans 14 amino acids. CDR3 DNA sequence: TGTGCCAGCAGCCCTGGACAGGGGAGGAATGAGCAGTTCTTC. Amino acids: CASSPGQGRNEQFF. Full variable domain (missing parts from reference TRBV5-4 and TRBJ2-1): ETGVTQSPTHLIKTRGQQVTLRCSSQSGHNTVSWYQQALGQGPQFIFQYYREEENGRGNFPPRFSGLQFPNYSSELNVNALELDDSALYLCASSPGQGRNEQFFGPGTRLTVL.

For the CDR3, the DNA is TGCAGCGTTGTGGACGCCGGGACAGGCTCCTACGAGCAGTACTTC. Translated, it gives CSVVDAGTGSYEQYF. V and J are TRBV29-1 and TRBJ2-7; 8 positions match TRBD1. Germline CDR1 SQVTM, CDR2 ANQGSEA. Trimming cost V 4 bases and J 0 bases; bases outside gene matches: 8. The CDR3 runs to 15 residues.

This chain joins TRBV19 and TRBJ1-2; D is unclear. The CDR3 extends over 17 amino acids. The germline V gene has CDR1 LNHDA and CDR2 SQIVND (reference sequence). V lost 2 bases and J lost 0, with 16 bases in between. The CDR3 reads CASSITRLRATNYGYTF. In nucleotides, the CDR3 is TGTGCCAGTAGTATAACCCGTTTGCGGGCCACTAACTATGGCTACACCTTC.

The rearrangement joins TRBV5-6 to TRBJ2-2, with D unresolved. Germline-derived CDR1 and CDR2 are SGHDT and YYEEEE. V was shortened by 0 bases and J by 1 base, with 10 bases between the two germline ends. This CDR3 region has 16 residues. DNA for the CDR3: TGTGCCAGCAGCTTGGCTGGCAGGTTGAACACCGGGGAGCTGTTTTTT. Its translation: CASSLAGRLNTGELFF.

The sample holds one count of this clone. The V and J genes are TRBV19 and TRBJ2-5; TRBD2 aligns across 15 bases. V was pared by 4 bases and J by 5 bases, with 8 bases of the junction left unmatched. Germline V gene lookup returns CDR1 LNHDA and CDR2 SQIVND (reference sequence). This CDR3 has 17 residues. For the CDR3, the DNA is TGTGCCAGTAGTACAGGACTAGCGGGAGGGAGGGGGGAGACCCAGTACTTC. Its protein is CASSTGLAGGRGETQYF. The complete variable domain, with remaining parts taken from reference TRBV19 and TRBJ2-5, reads DGGITQSPKYLFRKEGQNVTLSCEQNLNHDAMYWYRQDPGQGLRLIYYSQIVNDFQKGDIAEGYSVSREKKESFPLTVTSAQKNPTAFYLCASSTGLAGGRGETQYFGPGTRLLVL.

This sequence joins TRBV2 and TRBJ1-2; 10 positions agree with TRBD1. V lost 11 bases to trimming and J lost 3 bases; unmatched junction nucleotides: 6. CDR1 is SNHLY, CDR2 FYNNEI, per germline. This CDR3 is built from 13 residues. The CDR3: CALGQGNHYGYTF. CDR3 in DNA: TGTGCCCTGGGACAGGGGAATCACTATGGCTACACCTTC.

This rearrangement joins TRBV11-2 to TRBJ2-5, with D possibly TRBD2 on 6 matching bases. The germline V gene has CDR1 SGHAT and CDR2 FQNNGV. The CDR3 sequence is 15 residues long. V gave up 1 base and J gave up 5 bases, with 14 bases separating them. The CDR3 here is CASSLVAGRSETQYF. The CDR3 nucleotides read TGTGCCAGCAGCTTAGTAGCAGGGAGGTCGGAGACCCAGTACTTC.

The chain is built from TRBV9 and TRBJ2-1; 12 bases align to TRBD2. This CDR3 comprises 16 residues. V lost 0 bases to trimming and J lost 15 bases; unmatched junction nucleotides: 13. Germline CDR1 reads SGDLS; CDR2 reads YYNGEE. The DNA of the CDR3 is TGTGCCAGCAGCGTAGACCTAGCGGGAGGGCCGCTAGGTCCGTTCTTC. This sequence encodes CASSVDLAGGPLGPFF.

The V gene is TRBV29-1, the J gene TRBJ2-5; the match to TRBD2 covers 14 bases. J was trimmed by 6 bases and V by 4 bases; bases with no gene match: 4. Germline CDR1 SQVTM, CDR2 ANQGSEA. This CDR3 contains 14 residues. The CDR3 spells CSVVGLAGEKTQYF. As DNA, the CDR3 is TGCAGCGTTGTGGGACTAGCGGGAGAGAAGACCCAGTACTTC.

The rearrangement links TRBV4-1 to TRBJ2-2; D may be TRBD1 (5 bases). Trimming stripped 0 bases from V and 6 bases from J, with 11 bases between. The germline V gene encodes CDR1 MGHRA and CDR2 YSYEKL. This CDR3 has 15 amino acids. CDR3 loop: CASSQEGVRSGELFF. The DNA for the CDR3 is TGCGCCAGCAGCCAAGAAGGGGTACGGTCCGGGGAGCTGTTTTTT.

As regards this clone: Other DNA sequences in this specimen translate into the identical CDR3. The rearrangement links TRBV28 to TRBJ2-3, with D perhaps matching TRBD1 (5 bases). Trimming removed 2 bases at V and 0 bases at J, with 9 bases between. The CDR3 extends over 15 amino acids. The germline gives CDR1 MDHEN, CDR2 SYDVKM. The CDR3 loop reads CASSLPAGSTDTQYF. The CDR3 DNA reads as TGTGCCAGCAGTTTACCGGCAGGGAGCACAGATACGCAGTATTTT.

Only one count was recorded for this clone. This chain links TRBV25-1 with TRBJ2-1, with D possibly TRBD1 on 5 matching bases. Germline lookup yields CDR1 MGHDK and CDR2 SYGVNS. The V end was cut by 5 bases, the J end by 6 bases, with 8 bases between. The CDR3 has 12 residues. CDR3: CASSQTVNEQFF. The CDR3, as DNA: TGTGCCAGCAGTCAGACAGTCAATGAGCAGTTCTTC.

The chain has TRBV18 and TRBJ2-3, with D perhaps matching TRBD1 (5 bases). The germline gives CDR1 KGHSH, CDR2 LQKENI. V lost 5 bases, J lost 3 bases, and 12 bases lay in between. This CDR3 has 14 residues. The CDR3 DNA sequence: TGTGCCAGCTCAGAAGGGGTCGGTACAGATACGCAGTATTTT. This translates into CASSEGVGTDTQYF.

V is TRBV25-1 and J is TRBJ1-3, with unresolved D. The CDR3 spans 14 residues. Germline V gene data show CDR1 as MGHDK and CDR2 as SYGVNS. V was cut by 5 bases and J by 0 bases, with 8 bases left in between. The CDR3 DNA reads TGTGCCAGCAGTTTGAGGAGCTCTGGAAACACCATATATTTT. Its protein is CASSLRSSGNTIYF.

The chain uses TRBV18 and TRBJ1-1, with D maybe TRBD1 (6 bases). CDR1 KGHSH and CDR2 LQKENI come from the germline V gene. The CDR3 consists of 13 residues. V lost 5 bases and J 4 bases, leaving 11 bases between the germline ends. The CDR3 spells CASSTGQTTEAFF. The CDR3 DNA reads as TGTGCCAGCTCAACCGGACAGACCACTGAAGCTTTCTTT.

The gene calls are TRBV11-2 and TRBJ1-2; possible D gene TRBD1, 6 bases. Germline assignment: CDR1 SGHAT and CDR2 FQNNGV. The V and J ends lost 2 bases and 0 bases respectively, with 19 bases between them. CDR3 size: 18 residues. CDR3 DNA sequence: TGTGCCAGCAGCTTAAATCAAAACAGGGTCGTCCCTAACTATGGCTACACCTTC. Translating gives CASSLNQNRVVPNYGYTF. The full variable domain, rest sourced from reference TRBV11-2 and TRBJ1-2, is EAGVAQSPRYKIIEKRQSVAFWCNPISGHATLYWYQQILGQGPKLLIQFQNNGVVDDSQLPKDRFSAERLKGVDSTLKIQPAKLEDSAVYLCASSLNQNRVVPNYGYTFGSGTRLTVV.

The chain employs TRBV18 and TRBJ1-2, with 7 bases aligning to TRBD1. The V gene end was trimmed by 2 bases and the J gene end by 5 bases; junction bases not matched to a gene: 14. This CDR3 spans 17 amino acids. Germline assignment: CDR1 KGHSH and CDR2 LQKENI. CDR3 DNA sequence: TGTGCCAGCTCACCAATACCGGGACAGCCTTCGGGGTATGGCTACACCTTC. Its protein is CASSPIPGQPSGYGYTF.

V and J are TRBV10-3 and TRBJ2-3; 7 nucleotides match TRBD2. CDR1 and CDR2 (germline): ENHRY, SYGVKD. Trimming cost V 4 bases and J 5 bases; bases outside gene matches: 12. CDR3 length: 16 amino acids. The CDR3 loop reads CAISVGAGEGIDTQYF. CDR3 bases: TGTGCCATCAGTGTAGGCGCGGGAGAAGGTATAGATACGCAGTATTTT.

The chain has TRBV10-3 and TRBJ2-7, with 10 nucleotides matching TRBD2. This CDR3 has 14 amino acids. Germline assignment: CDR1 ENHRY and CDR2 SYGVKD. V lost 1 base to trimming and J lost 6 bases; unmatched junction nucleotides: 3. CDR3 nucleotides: TGTGCCATCAGTGAGTTAGCGGGAGGACCCGAGCAGTACTTC. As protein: CAISELAGGPEQYF.

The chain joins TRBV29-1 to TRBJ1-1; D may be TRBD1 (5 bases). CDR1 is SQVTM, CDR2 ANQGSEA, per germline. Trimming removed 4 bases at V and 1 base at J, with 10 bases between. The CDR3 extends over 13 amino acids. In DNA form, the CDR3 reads TGCAGCGTTGCCGCGCAGGGGAACACTGAAGCTTTCTTT. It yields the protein CSVAAQGNTEAFF.